This T cell receptor (beta chain) was obtained from a study of CD8+ T cells in alopecia areata. Alopecia areata patients provided lesional scalp punch biopsies and peripheral blood. Sorted populations comprised CD4+ and CD8+ T cells obtained from PBMCs. Findings and limits, study-wide: There were also resident alphabeta T cells of normal skin sequenced in scalp samples.

RNA extraction and reverse transcription yielded cDNA as sequencing template. Sequencing was performed with immunoSEQ multiplex PCR; in TCRdb, only in-frame clones are kept and a portion is missing. The sample lists hundreds of thousands of clones, around three fifths occurring once. The CDR3 sequence is 14 residues long. Looked up from germline, CDR1 is LNHDA and CDR2 is SQIVND (reference sequence). V was shortened by 4 bases and J by 0 bases, with 9 bases between the two germline ends. Only a few counts were recorded for this clone. What it binds is unknown. The chain couples TRBV19 to TRBJ1-1; D gene uncertain. This TCR was sampled from a human donor with alopecia areata. The source was CD4+ T cells sorted from blood, collected at week 0. CDR3: CASSKTPMNTEAFF. The DNA for the CDR3 is TGTGCCAGTAGTAAAACTCCCATGAACACTGAAGCTTTCTTT. Full variable domain (rest looked up from reference TRBV19 and TRBJ1-1): DGGITQSPKYLFRKEGQNVTLSCEQNLNHDAMYWYRQDPGQGLRLIYYSQIVNDFQKGDIAEGYSVSREKKESFPLTVTSAQKNPTAFYLCASSKTPMNTEAFFGQGTRLTVV.